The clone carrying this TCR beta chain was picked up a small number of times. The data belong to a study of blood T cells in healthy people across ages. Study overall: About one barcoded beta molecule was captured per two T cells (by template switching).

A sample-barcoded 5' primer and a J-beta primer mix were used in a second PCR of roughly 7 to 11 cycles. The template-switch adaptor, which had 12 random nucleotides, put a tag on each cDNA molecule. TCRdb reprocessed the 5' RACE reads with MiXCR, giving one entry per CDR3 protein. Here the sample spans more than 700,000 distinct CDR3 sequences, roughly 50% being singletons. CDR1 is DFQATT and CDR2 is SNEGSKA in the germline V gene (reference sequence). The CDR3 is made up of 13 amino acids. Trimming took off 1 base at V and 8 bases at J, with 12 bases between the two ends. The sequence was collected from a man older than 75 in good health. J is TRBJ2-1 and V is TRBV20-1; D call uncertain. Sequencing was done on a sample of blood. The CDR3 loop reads CSARAGSPDEQFF. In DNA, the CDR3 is TGCAGTGCTAGAGCGGGCTCCCCGGATGAGCAGTTCTTC.